The 22 T cell receptor beta chains below all came from one sample that was sequenced in a study of early T cells in non-severe SARS-CoV-2 infection. TCRdb reprocessed the 5' RACE reads with MiXCR, giving one entry per CDR3 protein. The sample has 35,000 to 45,000 distinct CDR3 sequences; about 5.9% are singletons. This specimen consisted of whole blood, obtained at baseline. Every receptor here comes from an adult who was a healthcare worker with PCR-confirmed SARS-CoV-2 infection or an uninfected control (not recorded which).

This clonotype has only a few counts. The chain recombines TRBV9 with TRBJ1-1; D is unclear. In germline, CDR1 is SGDLS, CDR2 YYNGEE. The CDR3 contains 13 residues. Trimming removed 0 bases from V and 2 bases from J, with 5 bases in between. The CDR3 spells CASSVGFNTEAFF. In nucleotides, the CDR3 is TGTGCCAGCAGCGTAGGTTTTAACACTGAAGCTTTCTTT.

In this sample, this clonotype turned up many times. The J gene is TRBJ2-2, the V gene TRBV6-1, with 7 positions matching TRBD1. There are 13 residues in the CDR3. Germline loops: CDR1 MNHNS, CDR2 SASEGT. The V and J ends lost 8 bases and 3 bases, in that order; junction bases with no gene match: 3. CDR3 in DNA: TGTGCCAGCTGGACAGGTGACACCGGGGAGCTGTTTTTT. Its protein product is CASWTGDTGELFF.

This clonotype was detected ten times or more. This chain links TRBV5-4 with TRBJ1-4; 7 nucleotides align to TRBD1. The CDR3 loop spans 15 amino acids. The V segment lost 4 bases and the J segment 2 bases; nucleotides outside the gene matches: 5. Germline CDR1 reads SGHNT; CDR2 reads YYREEE (reference sequence). The CDR3 sequence: CASSPDRATNEKLFF. As DNA, the CDR3 is TGTGCCAGCAGCCCAGACAGGGCGACTAATGAAAAACTGTTTTTT.

This clonotype was observed many times. This chain connects TRBV20-1 to TRBJ2-5; TRBD2 matches 7 bases. Germline V gene data show CDR1 as DFQATT and CDR2 as SNEGSKA (reference sequence). Unmatched junction bases numbered 9, after V lost 4 bases and J lost 7 bases. The CDR3 loop spans 13 amino acids. This chain's CDR3 is CSAIPTLAGTQYF. DNA of the CDR3: TGCAGTGCTATTCCTACTTTAGCGGGGACCCAGTACTTC.

This clonotype was counted at least ten times. This sequence joins TRBV19 and TRBJ1-6; possibly TRBD1 for D (5 bases). Trimming cost V 5 bases and J 4 bases, with 15 bases left between them. The CDR3 is made up of 16 amino acids. Germline lookup yields CDR1 LNHDA and CDR2 SQIVND (reference sequence). The CDR3 loop reads CASSPGRLNYNSPLHF. The CDR3 DNA reads TGTGCCAGTAGTCCGGGACGGCTAAATTATAATTCACCCCTCCACTTT.

This rearrangement joins TRBV10-3 to TRBJ2-7; 11 bases are a match to TRBD2. With 6 bases clipped from V and 0 bases from J, the junction kept 10 bases outside the gene matches. The CDR3 covers 17 residues. Germline CDR1 reads ENHRY; CDR2 reads SYGVKD. CDR3 DNA sequence: TGTGCCATCAGGTCAACGGGACTAGCGGATCACTCCTACGAGCAGTACTTC. This encodes CAIRSTGLADHSYEQYF.

For the CDR3, the DNA is TGTGCCAGCAGTCAGGGGTGGGACAATGAGCAGTTCTTC. Translating gives CASSQGWDNEQFF. The chain links TRBV6-5 to TRBJ2-1; D may be TRBD1 (6 bases). This CDR3 contains 13 residues. V lost 5 bases and J 5 bases, leaving 10 bases between the germline ends. Germline V lookup: CDR1 MNHEY, CDR2 SVGAGI.

Ten or more counts support this clonotype. The chain combines TRBV7-9 with TRBJ1-1; unclear D gene. This CDR3 has 12 residues. The V gene lost 1 base and the J gene lost 10 bases, with 10 bases spanning the gap. The V gene's germline CDR1 is SEHNR and CDR2 FQNEAQ (reference sequence). CDR3 loop: CASSLGGLGAFF. CDR3 DNA: TGTGCCAGCAGCTTAGGTGGCCTTGGAGCTTTCTTT.

This clonotype came up many times. This chain joins TRBV20-1 and TRBJ1-1; D gene uncertain. This CDR3 region has 12 residues. Trimming cost V 5 bases and J 2 bases, with 9 bases left between them. Germline CDR1 reads DFQATT; CDR2 reads SNEGSKA (reference sequence). This CDR3 is CSAPDQNTEAFF. In nucleotides, the CDR3 is TGCAGTGCTCCGGACCAAAACACTGAAGCTTTCTTT.

This clonotype was observed a handful of times. V usage is TRBV2 and J usage is TRBJ1-6, with unresolved D. The V gene's germline CDR1 is SNHLY and CDR2 FYNNEI. Trimming left V 4 bases short and J 1 base short, with 8 bases between. This CDR3 spans 15 amino acids. CDR3 in amino acids: CASSGVESYNSPLHF. The DNA for the CDR3 is TGTGCCAGCAGTGGGGTTGAATCCTATAATTCACCCCTCCACTTT.

This clonotype was observed at least ten times. J is TRBJ1-5 and V is TRBV19; no firm D call. Germline assignment: CDR1 LNHDA and CDR2 SQIVND (reference sequence). The V end was cut by 1 base, the J end by 10 bases, with 14 bases between. CDR3 length equals 14 residues. The CDR3 sequence: CASSIGPGNDPQHF. The CDR3, as DNA: TGTGCCAGTAGTATAGGGCCGGGTAATGATCCCCAGCATTTT.

This clonotype has at least ten counts. V is TRBV30 and J is TRBJ2-2, with no clear D. The CDR3 covers 11 residues. V was cut by 2 bases and J by 4 bases, with 2 bases left in between. Per the germline V gene, CDR1 is GTSNPN and CDR2 is SVGIG (reference sequence). The CDR3 spells CAWSITGELFF. In DNA form, the CDR3 reads TGTGCCTGGAGTATCACCGGGGAGCTGTTTTTT.

This clonotype occurred many times. This rearrangement joins TRBV12-3 or TRBV12-4 to TRBJ2-7, with D unresolved. The V and J ends lost 2 bases and 0 bases respectively, with 2 bases between them. This CDR3 has 12 residues. The CDR3 loop reads CASSLISYEQYF. The DNA for the CDR3 is TGTGCCAGCAGTTTAATCTCCTACGAGCAGTACTTC.

This clonotype was observed many times. This chain joins TRBV6-2 or TRBV6-3 and TRBJ1-1, with D possibly being TRBD1 (6 bases). Trimming removed 0 bases from V and 8 bases from J, with 31 bases in between. The CDR3 sequence is 20 residues long. Looked up from germline, CDR1 is MNHEY and CDR2 is SVGEGT. The CDR3 loop reads CASSYSSPGDHPKRGHEAFF. The CDR3 DNA reads as TGTGCCAGCAGTTACTCGAGTCCGGGGGACCACCCAAAACGGGGGCACGAAGCTTTCTTT.

This clonotype was seen ten or more times. The J gene is TRBJ2-4, the V gene TRBV20-1, with a weak D call TRBD1 (6 bases). Germline values: CDR1 DFQATT, CDR2 SNEGSKA (reference sequence). V was cut by 4 bases and J by 9 bases, with 10 bases left in between. The CDR3 is 11 residues long. CDR3 in amino acids: CSATSRGIQYF. The CDR3 DNA is TGCAGTGCTACCTCCAGGGGCATTCAGTACTTC.

A few counts support this clonotype. The chain couples TRBV30 to TRBJ2-1; TRBD2 matches at 11 bases. J lost 1 base, V lost 4 bases, and 6 bases had no gene match. The CDR3 covers 16 residues. Germline V CDR1 and CDR2: GTSNPN, SVGIG (reference sequence). In DNA, the CDR3 is TGTGCCTGGAATCCTAGCGGGGGGTGGTCCTACAATGAGCAGTTCTTC. Translation gives CAWNPSGGWSYNEQFF.

This clonotype was observed many times. The J gene is TRBJ2-7, the V gene TRBV10-1, with a possible D match to TRBD1 (6 bases). This CDR3 region has 16 residues. The germline V gene has CDR1 WNHNN and CDR2 SYGVQD (reference sequence). Trimming took 4 bases from V and 7 from J, leaving 23 bases between them. The chain's CDR3 is CASSASGATFLCEQYF. CDR3 DNA sequence: TGCGCCAGCAGTGCGTCAGGGGCGACCTTTCTGTGTGAGCAGTACTTC.

At least ten counts were recorded for this clonotype. The V call is TRBV13, the J call TRBJ2-7, with a weak D call TRBD1 (6 bases). Germline V CDR1 and CDR2: PRHDT, FYEKMQ (reference sequence). V lost 1 base and J 0 bases, leaving 13 bases between the germline ends. The CDR3 is 16 residues long. DNA of the CDR3: TGTGCCAGCAGCTTAGCCCGGGACACGTACTCCTACGAGCAGTACTTC. This gives the protein CASSLARDTYSYEQYF.

The sample holds many counts of this clonotype. The chain carries TRBV6-5 and TRBJ2-3; 8 nucleotides align to TRBD2. This CDR3 region has 15 residues. The ends lost 2 bases at V and 5 bases at J; junction bases unmatched: 6. Germline loops: CDR1 MNHEY, CDR2 SVGAGI. For the CDR3, the DNA is TGTGCCAGCAGTTACGGGGGACTAGTTAAAGATACGCAGTATTTT. Amino acids: CASSYGGLVKDTQYF.

This clonotype was seen repeatedly, ten times or more. The CDR3 sequence is CASGPVLVFGSGPNTGELFF. The DNA for the CDR3 is TGCGCCAGCGGACCCGTTTTAGTGTTTGGTTCTGGTCCAAACACCGGGGAGCTGTTTTTT. This sequence joins TRBV4-1 and TRBJ2-2; D unresolved. This CDR3 has 20 amino acids. Germline V gives CDR1 MGHRA, CDR2 YSYEKL. The V and J ends lost 8 bases and 2 bases respectively, with 30 bases between them.

The table lists this clonotype with many counts. This chain links TRBV12-3 or TRBV12-4 with TRBJ1-2; TRBD1 agrees at 7 bases. This CDR3 has 15 amino acids. V shed 6 bases, J shed 8 bases, and the junction held 15 bases outside the gene matches. The CDR3 protein is CASRRADRDGTGYTF. The CDR3 nucleotides read TGTGCCAGCAGGAGGGCCGACAGGGACGGAACGGGCTACACCTTC.

The chain uses TRBV28 and TRBJ2-7; 11 bases line up with TRBD1. Trimming cost V 6 bases and J 6 bases; bases outside gene matches: 10. The CDR3 runs to 15 residues. Germline CDR1 reads MDHEN; CDR2 reads SYDVKM. The CDR3 DNA reads as TGTGCCAGCAGAGAGACGGGGACAGGGGGGATCGAGCAGTACTTC. Amino acid sequence: CASRETGTGGIEQYF. Supplemented by reference TRBV28 and TRBJ2-7, the full variable domain reads DVKVTQSSRYLVKRTGEKVFLECVQDMDHENMFWYRQDPGLGLRLIYFSYDVKMKEKGDIPEGYSVSREKKERFSLILESASTNQTSMYLCASRETGTGGIEQYFGPGTRLTVT.